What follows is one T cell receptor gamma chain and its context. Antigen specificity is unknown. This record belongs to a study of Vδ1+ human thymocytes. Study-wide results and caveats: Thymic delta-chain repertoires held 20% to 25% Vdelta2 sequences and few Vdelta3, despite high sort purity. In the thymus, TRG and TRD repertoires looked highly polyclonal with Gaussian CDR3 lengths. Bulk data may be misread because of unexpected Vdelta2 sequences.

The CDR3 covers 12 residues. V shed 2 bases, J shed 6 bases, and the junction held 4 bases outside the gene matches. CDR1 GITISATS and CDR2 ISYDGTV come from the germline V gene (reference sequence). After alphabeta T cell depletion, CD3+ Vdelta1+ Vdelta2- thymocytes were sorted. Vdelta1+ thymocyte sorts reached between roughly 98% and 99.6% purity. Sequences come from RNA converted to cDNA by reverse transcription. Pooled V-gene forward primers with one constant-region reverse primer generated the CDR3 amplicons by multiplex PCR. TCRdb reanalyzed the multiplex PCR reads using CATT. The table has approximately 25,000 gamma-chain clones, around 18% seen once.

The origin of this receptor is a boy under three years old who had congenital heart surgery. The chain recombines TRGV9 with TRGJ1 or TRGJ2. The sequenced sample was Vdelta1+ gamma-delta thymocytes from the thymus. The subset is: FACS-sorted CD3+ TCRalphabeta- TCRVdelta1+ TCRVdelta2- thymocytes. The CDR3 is CALWEACYKKLF. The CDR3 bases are TGTGCCTTGTGGGAGGCCTGTTATAAGAAACTCTTT.